The 28 T cell receptor beta chains in this list originate from one sample, sequenced in a study of control samples from healthy donors and cancer patients (dated by TCRdb to about 2020). Libraries were constructed by the immunoSEQ multiplex PCR assay. As stored in TCRdb, this immuneACCESS dataset retains in-frame rearrangements with V and J assigned. A fraction of the clones does not appear; measured against another copy, unresolved V genes explain less than half of the discrepancy, and the remainder lacks a known reason. The sample contains 95,000 to 100,000 clones, around 89% of them found a single time. The top ten clonotypes cover about 7.8% of the sample. What was sequenced was blood. The origin of the receptors is a man under 40 in good health.

The V gene is TRBV4-1, the J gene TRBJ1-2, with a possible D match to TRBD1 (5 bases). There are 13 residues in the CDR3. V was pared by 0 bases and J by 4 bases, with 6 bases between. The germline gives CDR1 MGHRA, CDR2 YSYEKL. The CDR3 DNA is TGCGCCAGCAGCCAAGAAAGGGGCTATGGCTACACCTTC. This encodes CASSQERGYGYTF.

This rearrangement joins TRBV19 to TRBJ2-1; 10 nucleotides agree with TRBD2. CDR1 is LNHDA and CDR2 is SQIVND in the germline V gene (reference sequence). With 3 bases clipped from V and 4 bases from J, the junction kept 3 bases outside the gene matches. This CDR3 contains 15 residues. CDR3 sequence: CASSIERGGYNEQFF. Written as DNA, the CDR3 is TGTGCCAGTAGTATCGAGCGGGGGGGATACAATGAGCAGTTCTTC.

The chain has TRBV5-1 and TRBJ2-5, with TRBD2 matching 9 bases. Germline V lookup: CDR1 SGHRS, CDR2 YFSETQ. J was trimmed by 6 bases and V by 0 bases; bases with no gene match: 9. CDR3 length equals 16 residues. The CDR3 sequence: CASSLELSSGNKTQYF. Here the CDR3 DNA reads TGCGCCAGCAGCTTGGAATTGTCTAGCGGGAATAAGACCCAGTACTTC.

The chain is built from TRBV7-2 and TRBJ1-2; no reliable D call. Between the trimmed V and J ends, which lost 4 bases and 5 bases, there was a span of 8 bases. In germline, CDR1 is SGHTA, CDR2 FQGNSA. This CDR3 comprises 12 residues. The CDR3 spells CASSSDLYGYTF. In nucleotides, the CDR3 is TGTGCCAGCAGCTCGGACCTTTATGGCTACACCTTC.

The V and J genes are TRBV30 and TRBJ1-6; no reliable D call. The CDR3 covers 12 residues. V was trimmed by 3 bases and J by 9 bases, leaving 9 bases between them. Germline CDR1 reads GTSNPN; CDR2 reads SVGIG (reference sequence). CDR3 in DNA: TGTGCCTGGAGCCCGTCATTTTCACCCCTCCACTTT. This encodes CAWSPSFSPLHF.

This sequence joins TRBV19 and TRBJ2-5; D is unclear. The CDR3 sequence is 14 residues long. Trimming took off 3 bases at V and 0 bases at J, with 8 bases between the two ends. Germline values: CDR1 LNHDA, CDR2 SQIVND (reference sequence). This chain's CDR3 is CASSIGGNQETQYF. The CDR3 DNA reads TGTGCCAGTAGTATCGGTGGGAACCAAGAGACCCAGTACTTC.

This clone has only a few counts. This chain links TRBV6-2 or TRBV6-3 with TRBJ1-5, with 8 bases identical to TRBD1. The ends lost 3 bases at V and 6 bases at J; junction bases unmatched: 4. CDR3 length: 14 residues. The germline V gene has CDR1 MNHEY and CDR2 SVGEGT. The chain's CDR3 is CASSYQGATQPQHF. CDR3 nucleotide sequence: TGTGCCAGCAGTTATCAGGGGGCCACTCAGCCCCAGCATTTT.

This chain links TRBV9 with TRBJ1-1; the D is unclear. Germline V CDR1 and CDR2: SGDLS, YYNGEE. This CDR3 is 14 amino acids long. V gave up 0 bases and J gave up 0 bases, with 6 bases separating them. CDR3 amino acids: CASSVDSLNTEAFF. In nucleotides, the CDR3 is TGTGCCAGCAGCGTAGACAGCTTGAACACTGAAGCTTTCTTT.

Concerning this clone itself: The same CDR3 is also encoded by other DNA sequences in this sample. The chain is built from TRBV27 and TRBJ2-7; 9 nucleotides line up with TRBD1. Germline V gives CDR1 MNHEY, CDR2 SMNVEV (reference sequence). The CDR3 loop spans 18 amino acids. DNA for the CDR3: TGTGCCAGCAGTCCTAGGGTACACCACAGGGGGCATATGTACGAGCAGTACGTT. Its protein product is CASSPRVHHRGHMYEQYV.

The V call is TRBV19, the J call TRBJ2-2, with D possibly being TRBD1 or TRBD2 (6 bases each). V lost 5 bases and J 6 bases, leaving 13 bases between the germline ends. This CDR3 spans 14 amino acids. CDR1 is LNHDA and CDR2 is SQIVND in the germline V gene (reference sequence). The CDR3 DNA sequence: TGTGCCAGTAGTCCAGGGGACTTAGCCGGGGAGCTGTTTTTT. This gives the protein CASSPGDLAGELFF.

The chain uses TRBV29-1 and TRBJ1-2, with a weak D call TRBD1 (6 bases). Trimming pared 6 bases from V and 3 bases from J, leaving 17 bases between. This CDR3 is 14 amino acids long. Looked up from germline, CDR1 is SQVTM and CDR2 is ANQGSEA. In DNA form, the CDR3 reads TGCAGCGTATTATTTCCGACAGGCGACTATGGCTACACCTTC. Its translation is CSVLFPTGDYGYTF.

V gene TRBV6-1 combines with J gene TRBJ1-6, with 9 bases matching TRBD1. J lost 10 bases, V lost 3 bases, and 7 bases had no gene match. The CDR3 loop spans 15 amino acids. Germline assignment: CDR1 MNHNS and CDR2 SASEGT. The CDR3 coding sequence is TGTGCCAGCAGTGACCCACAGGGGGCATACTCACCCCTCCACTTT. Its protein is CASSDPQGAYSPLHF.

The chain combines TRBV19 with TRBJ1-2; D gene ambiguous. The V gene lost 4 bases and the J gene lost 0 bases, with 9 bases spanning the gap. Germline V gives CDR1 LNHDA, CDR2 SQIVND (reference sequence). There are 14 residues in the CDR3. CDR3 sequence: CASSTSGPNYGYTF. In DNA, the CDR3 is TGTGCCAGTAGTACCTCGGGCCCTAACTATGGCTACACCTTC.

J is TRBJ2-7 and V is TRBV7-9, with 7 bases identical to TRBD1. Germline V gene data show CDR1 as SEHNR and CDR2 as FQNEAQ (reference sequence). Germline trimming cut 5 bases from V and 4 bases from J; bases unmatched to any gene: 11. CDR3 length: 15 residues. The CDR3 is CASSMSTGPVYEQYF. The CDR3 DNA sequence: TGTGCCAGCAGCATGTCGACAGGGCCCGTTTACGAGCAGTACTTC.

This clone was counted between two and nine times. V and J are TRBV6-6 and TRBJ1-3; D gene ambiguous. The CDR3 sequence is 17 residues long. CDR1 is MNHNY and CDR2 is SVGAGI in the germline V gene (reference sequence). Trimming removed 5 bases at V and 0 bases at J, with 17 bases between. The CDR3 loop is CASSRDPGRISGNTIYF. DNA for the CDR3: TGTGCCAGCAGTCGCGACCCGGGGAGGATCTCTGGAAACACCATATATTTT.

This rearrangement joins TRBV6-5 to TRBJ2-7; 7 positions agree with TRBD2. The CDR3 runs 15 residues. Losses at the gene ends were 2 bases for V and 4 bases for J; bases not matched to a gene: 8. Germline values: CDR1 MNHEY, CDR2 SVGAGI. CDR3 region: CASSYASGGTYEQYF. The CDR3 DNA reads TGTGCCAGCAGTTACGCCTCGGGGGGAACTTACGAGCAGTACTTC.

The V and J genes are TRBV6-1 and TRBJ1-2, with unresolved D. This CDR3 is built from 16 residues. CDR1 is MNHNS, CDR2 SASEGT, per germline. Between the trimmed V and J ends, which lost 4 bases and 0 bases, there was a span of 15 bases. DNA for the CDR3: TGTGCCAGCAGTGGGTTGGCGGAGGGAGCTAACTATGGCTACACCTTC. It codes for CASSGLAEGANYGYTF.

This sequence joins TRBV24-1 and TRBJ1-1; 9 bases match TRBD1. The junction had 15 bases not matched to a gene; V was cut back by 3 bases and J by 11 bases. CDR1 and CDR2 from the germline V gene are KGHDR and SFDVKD. CDR3 length: 16 residues. CDR3 nucleotides: TGTGCCACCAGTGATCGGGACAGGGAGTGGACAGTAGAGGCTTTCTTT. Translated: CATSDRDREWTVEAFF.

V usage is TRBV2 and J usage is TRBJ2-5; 10 nucleotides agree with TRBD1. Per the germline V gene, CDR1 is SNHLY and CDR2 is FYNNEI. With 10 bases clipped from V and 6 bases from J, the junction kept 11 bases outside the gene matches. The CDR3 has 14 amino acids. The CDR3 nucleotides read TGTGCCACCACAGAGACAGGGGGCCCGAAGACCCAGTACTTC. It translates to CATTETGGPKTQYF.

This sequence joins TRBV19 and TRBJ2-1; TRBD2 matches at 11 bases. The V gene's germline CDR1 is LNHDA and CDR2 SQIVND (reference sequence). V shed 1 base and J 7 bases; nucleotides not matched to a gene: 9. The CDR3 loop spans 17 amino acids. CDR3 nucleotides: TGTGCCAGTAGTATAGGGATAGCGGGGGGGCCTTTTAATGAGCAGTTCTTC. Translation: CASSIGIAGGPFNEQFF.

This clone was picked up many times. This sequence joins TRBV30 and TRBJ1-2; TRBD1 agrees at 9 bases. Germline V gene sequence: CDR1 GTSNPN, CDR2 SVGIG (reference sequence). Losses at the gene ends were 2 bases for V and 5 bases for J; bases not matched to a gene: 6. The CDR3 contains 14 residues. DNA for the CDR3: TGTGCCTGGAGTCCGGGACAGGGAAAATATGGCTACACCTTC. This translates into CAWSPGQGKYGYTF.

This chain links TRBV10-1 with TRBJ2-1; D may match TRBD1 or TRBD2 (5 bases each). The CDR3 extends over 13 amino acids. Germline V lookup: CDR1 WNHNN, CDR2 SYGVQD (reference sequence). With 11 bases removed from V and 12 bases from J, the gap between germline ends came to 23 bases. The CDR3 sequence is CAGIPSWDARQFF. As DNA, the CDR3 is TGCGCCGGAATCCCGTCCTGGGACGCAAGGCAGTTCTTC.

V is TRBV5-1 and J is TRBJ2-5, with D hard to call. V gave up 3 bases and J gave up 5 bases, with 14 bases separating them. Germline values: CDR1 SGHRS, CDR2 YFSETQ. The CDR3 extends over 14 amino acids. CDR3 loop: CASSSERRRETQYF. CDR3 nucleotides: TGCGCCAGCAGCTCGGAGAGGAGAAGGGAGACCCAGTACTTC.

V is TRBV6-5 and J is TRBJ1-2; 12 positions agree with TRBD1. Germline assignment: CDR1 MNHEY and CDR2 SVGAGI. Trimming removed 6 bases from V and 4 bases from J; junction bases left unmatched: 6. The CDR3 loop spans 15 amino acids. Here the CDR3 reads CASRRGTGGAYGYTF. CDR3 in DNA: TGTGCCAGCAGGCGGGGGACAGGGGGCGCCTATGGCTACACCTTC.

The chain combines TRBV12-5 with TRBJ1-6; 8 positions match TRBD1. V lost 5 bases to trimming and J lost 7 bases; unmatched junction nucleotides: 4. The CDR3 is 14 amino acids. CDR1 is LGHNT and CDR2 is FRNRAP in the germline V gene. The CDR3 DNA reads TGTGCTAGTGGTGCCGGGACAGGCAATTCACCCCTCCACTTT. This sequence encodes CASGAGTGNSPLHF.

The V and J genes are TRBV19 and TRBJ1-2; 8 nucleotides align to TRBD1. V lost 4 bases and J lost 7; bases outside the gene matches: 5. The germline V gene has CDR1 LNHDA and CDR2 SQIVND (reference sequence). This CDR3 is built from 13 residues. CDR3 bases: TGTGCCAGTAGTACCGGACAGGGCTCTGGCTACACCTTC. Translation gives CASSTGQGSGYTF.

The table lists this clone with many counts. CDR3 bases: TGTGCCAGATGGGGAGGGCTCTCTAACTATGGCTACACCTTC. It yields the protein CARWGGLSNYGYTF. The V and J genes are TRBV3-1 (or the pseudogene TRBV3-2) and TRBJ1-2, with D unclear. This CDR3 contains 14 residues. V gave up 9 bases and J gave up 0 bases, with 14 bases separating them. Germline lookup yields CDR1 LGHDT and CDR2 YNNKEL (reference sequence).

The chain joins TRBV29-1 to TRBJ2-3; 7 positions agree with TRBD2. The CDR3 sequence is 14 residues long. V was clipped by 6 bases and J by 5 bases; unmatched bases: 11. Germline CDR1 and CDR2: SQVTM and ANQGSEA. In nucleotides, the CDR3 is TGCAGCGTCGGCGGGAGTCTGATGGGAGATACGCAGTATTTT. Its translation: CSVGGSLMGDTQYF.